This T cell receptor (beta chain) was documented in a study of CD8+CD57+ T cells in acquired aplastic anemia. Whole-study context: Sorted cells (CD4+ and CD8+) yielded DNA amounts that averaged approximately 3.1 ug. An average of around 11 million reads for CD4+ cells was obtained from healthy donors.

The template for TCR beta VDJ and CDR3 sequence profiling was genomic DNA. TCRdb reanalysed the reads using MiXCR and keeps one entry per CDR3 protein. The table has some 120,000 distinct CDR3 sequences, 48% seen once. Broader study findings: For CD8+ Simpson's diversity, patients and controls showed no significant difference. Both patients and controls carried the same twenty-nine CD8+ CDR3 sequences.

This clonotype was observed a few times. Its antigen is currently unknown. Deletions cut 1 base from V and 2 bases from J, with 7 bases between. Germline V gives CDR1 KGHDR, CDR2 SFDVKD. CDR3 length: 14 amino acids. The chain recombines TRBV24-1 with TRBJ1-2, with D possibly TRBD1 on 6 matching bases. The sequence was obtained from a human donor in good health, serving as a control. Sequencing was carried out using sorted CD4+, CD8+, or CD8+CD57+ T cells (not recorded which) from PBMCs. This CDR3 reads CATSDFRGNYGYTF. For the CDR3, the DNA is TGTGCCACCAGTGATTTCAGGGGAAACTATGGCTACACCTTC.